These 17 T cell receptor beta chains share one sample of origin, sequenced in a study of cytomegalovirus exposure and HLA in healthy donors. Clones were read by immunoSEQ multiplex PCR, and TCRdb kept only the in-frame ones, dropping some. This sample has 55,000 to 75,000 clones, with about 94% found just once. Sequenced: PBMCs. The receptors come from a man between 18 and 29 years old in good health and CMV-seropositive.

V is TRBV7-9 and J is TRBJ1-1, with 8 nucleotides matching TRBD1. The V segment lost 5 bases and the J segment 0 bases; nucleotides outside the gene matches: 17. Germline CDR1 SEHNR, CDR2 FQNEAQ (reference sequence). The CDR3 loop spans 19 amino acids. CDR3 DNA: TGTGCCAGCAGCAGCGCGCAGGGGGCGTCCAACCCATTGAACACTGAAGCTTTCTTT. This sequence encodes CASSSAQGASNPLNTEAFF.

The rearrangement uses TRBV28 and TRBJ1-6; TRBD1 might be the D (6 bases). The germline V gene has CDR1 MDHEN and CDR2 SYDVKM. V was clipped by 6 bases and J by 4 bases, with 10 bases between them. This CDR3 has 14 residues. The CDR3 sequence is CASRTGRYNSPLHF. The CDR3 nucleotides read TGTGCCAGCAGGACAGGCAGGTATAATTCACCCCTCCACTTT.

This clone was counted a single time. V gene TRBV30 combines with J gene TRBJ2-7; D is ambiguous. Germline V gene data show CDR1 as GTSNPN and CDR2 as SVGIG (reference sequence). The CDR3 extends over 13 amino acids. The V and J ends lost 5 bases and 2 bases respectively, with 13 bases between them. CDR3 region: CAWAHQETYEQYF. CDR3 in DNA: TGTGCCTGGGCTCACCAAGAGACCTACGAGCAGTACTTC.

The chain joins TRBV27 to TRBJ1-1; 8 bases match TRBD1. This CDR3 comprises 13 residues. CDR1 is MNHEY, CDR2 SMNVEV, per germline (reference sequence). The V gene end was trimmed by 4 bases and the J gene end by 5 bases; junction bases not matched to a gene: 3. The CDR3 coding sequence is TGTGCCAGCAGTTGGACAGGGCAGACTGAAGCTTTCTTT. Amino acid sequence: CASSWTGQTEAFF.

The chain links TRBV28 to TRBJ2-1; TRBD1 matches at 7 bases. The CDR3 is 14 residues long. V lost 5 bases and J lost 3; bases outside the gene matches: 4. Germline V gives CDR1 MDHEN, CDR2 SYDVKM. CDR3 sequence: CASSTGQDYNEQFF. The CDR3 bases are TGTGCCAGCAGTACTGGACAGGACTACAATGAGCAGTTCTTC.

The chain joins TRBV10-3 to TRBJ2-1; 7 bases agree with TRBD2. V was pared by 7 bases and J by 5 bases, with 5 bases of the junction left unmatched. The CDR3 is 13 amino acids. Germline CDR1 and CDR2: ENHRY and SYGVKD. CDR3 sequence: CAINGGSDNEQFF. As DNA, the CDR3 is TGTGCCATCAATGGCGGGAGTGACAATGAGCAGTTCTTC.

The chain recombines TRBV27 with TRBJ2-1, with 7 positions matching TRBD2. J was trimmed by 0 bases and V by 6 bases; bases with no gene match: 5. CDR1 and CDR2 (germline): MNHEY, SMNVEV (reference sequence). The CDR3 totals 15 residues. CDR3 sequence (DNA): TGTGCCAGCAGCCTTTGGGGGGGCTCCTACAATGAGCAGTTCTTC. Amino acids: CASSLWGGSYNEQFF.

The genes are TRBV6-1 and TRBJ1-4, with 9 nucleotides matching TRBD1. The CDR3 covers 15 residues. Trimming at V came to 3 bases and at J to 7 bases, leaving 6 bases not matched to a gene. The germline gives CDR1 MNHNS, CDR2 SASEGT. The CDR3 DNA follows: TGTGCCAGCAGTGAGATACAGGGGGCGAGTGAAAAACTGTTTTTT. It translates to CASSEIQGASEKLFF.

The chain has TRBV6-5 and TRBJ2-7, with TRBD2 identical over 10 bases. Germline V gene lookup returns CDR1 MNHEY and CDR2 SVGAGI. Trimming at V came to 6 bases and at J to 4 bases, leaving 6 bases not matched to a gene. This CDR3 spans 14 amino acids. CDR3 sequence: CASSFTSGDYEQYF. CDR3 DNA sequence: TGTGCCAGCAGCTTTACTAGCGGGGATTACGAGCAGTACTTC.

The chain has TRBV7-9 and TRBJ1-4; TRBD1 agrees at 8 bases. The CDR3 consists of 15 residues. Germline V gene lookup returns CDR1 SEHNR and CDR2 FQNEAQ (reference sequence). Unmatched junction bases numbered 11, after V lost 6 bases and J lost 8 bases. The CDR3, as DNA: TGTGCCAGCAGTCTTTTACAGGGGGGGAAAGAAAAACTGTTTTTT. Its translation is CASSLLQGGKEKLFF.

The chain has TRBV27 and TRBJ2-2; 14 nucleotides agree with TRBD2. Per the germline V gene, CDR1 is MNHEY and CDR2 is SMNVEV (reference sequence). V lost 3 bases and J lost 6; bases outside the gene matches: 0. This CDR3 comprises 15 residues. In nucleotides, the CDR3 is TGTGCCAGCAGTTTGGGACTAGCGGGAGCCGGGGAGCTGTTTTTT. Its protein is CASSLGLAGAGELFF.

The J gene is TRBJ2-5, the V gene TRBV9; D may be TRBD2 (5 bases). The V and J ends lost 5 bases and 0 bases respectively, with 11 bases between them. The CDR3 has 14 amino acids. Looked up from germline, CDR1 is SGDLS and CDR2 is YYNGEE. The CDR3 coding sequence is TGTGCCAGCAGTCCCTCGGGGAACCAAGAGACCCAGTACTTC. This codes for CASSPSGNQETQYF.

This clone appeared once. This sequence joins TRBV7-6 and TRBJ2-3; perhaps TRBD1 as D (5 bases). The V gene's germline CDR1 is SGHVS and CDR2 FNYEAQ. This CDR3 is 15 amino acids long. V lost 0 bases and J lost 2, with 9 bases in between. CDR3 amino acids: CASSLADTTTDTQYF. Written as DNA, the CDR3 is TGTGCCAGCAGCTTAGCGGACACGACCACAGATACGCAGTATTTT.

The chain uses TRBV30 and TRBJ2-1, with TRBD2 matching over 10 bases. Germline V CDR1 and CDR2: GTSNPN, SVGIG (reference sequence). The CDR3 length is 17 residues. J gave up 4 bases and V 7 bases, and 16 bases lay outside the gene matches. The CDR3 loop is CASKRASGRSLYNEQFF. As DNA, the CDR3 is TGTGCCTCCAAGCGGGCTAGCGGGAGATCTTTATACAATGAGCAGTTCTTC.

This chain connects TRBV7-6 to TRBJ1-5; 8 nucleotides align to TRBD1. CDR1 is SGHVS and CDR2 is FNYEAQ in the germline V gene. V lost 7 bases to trimming and J lost 7 bases; unmatched junction nucleotides: 6. The CDR3 has 13 residues. The CDR3 nucleotides read TGTGCCAGCACCCTCGGACAGGGACAGCCCCAGCATTTT. It encodes CASTLGQGQPQHF.

The chain employs TRBV5-4 and TRBJ2-3; 14 bases match TRBD2. CDR1 and CDR2 (germline): SGHNT, YYREEE (reference sequence). The CDR3 has 16 residues. J lost 6 bases, V lost 4 bases, and 7 bases had no gene match. The CDR3: CASSPTSGRAVDTQYF. CDR3 nucleotide sequence: TGTGCCAGCAGCCCGACTAGCGGGAGGGCCGTGGATACGCAGTATTTT.

The chain couples TRBV5-1 to TRBJ2-3, with D hard to call. This CDR3 has 13 residues. Deletions cut 4 bases from V and 1 base from J, with 7 bases between. Germline V gene data show CDR1 as SGHRS and CDR2 as YFSETQ. The CDR3 sequence is CASSLTGTDTQYF. In nucleotides, the CDR3 is TGCGCCAGCAGCCTTACGGGCACAGATACGCAGTATTTT.